This TCR beta chain was sequenced for a study of patients and donors after allogeneic stem cell transplantation. MiXCR, run by TCRdb on the RT-PCR reads, gives a single entry per CDR3 protein. Of 900,000 to 1,000,000 distinct CDR3 sequences listed, about 20% are singletons. Germline V gene data show CDR1 as DFQATT and CDR2 as SNEGSKA (reference sequence). V lost 1 base and J 3 bases, leaving 18 bases between the germline ends. There are 16 residues in the CDR3. Only a few counts were recorded for this clonotype. The chain recombines TRBV20-1 with TRBJ1-2, with D possibly TRBD1 on 5 matching bases. This TCR derives from a human donor who was either an allogeneic HSCT recipient or a stem cell or donor lymphocyte infusion donor (not recorded which). It is not recorded whose cells these are; they may come from a transplant donor. Sequencing input: blood, either unsorted or a sorted T cell fraction (not recorded which). CDR3 residues: CSARAAGNDTHYGYTF. The CDR3 DNA follows: TGCAGTGCTAGAGCTGCAGGGAACGACACCCACTATGGCTACACCTTC.